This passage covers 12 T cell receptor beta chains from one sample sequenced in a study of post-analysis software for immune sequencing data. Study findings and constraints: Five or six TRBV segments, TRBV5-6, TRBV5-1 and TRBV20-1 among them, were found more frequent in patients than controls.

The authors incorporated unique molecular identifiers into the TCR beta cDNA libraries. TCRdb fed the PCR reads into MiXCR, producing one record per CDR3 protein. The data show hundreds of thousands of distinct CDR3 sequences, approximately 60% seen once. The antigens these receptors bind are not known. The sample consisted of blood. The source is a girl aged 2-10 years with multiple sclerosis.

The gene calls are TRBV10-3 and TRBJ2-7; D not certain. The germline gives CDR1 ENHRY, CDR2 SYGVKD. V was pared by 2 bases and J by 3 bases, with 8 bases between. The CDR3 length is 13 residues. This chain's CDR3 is CAISEDGIYEQYF. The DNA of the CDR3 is TGTGCCATCAGTGAGGACGGCATCTACGAGCAGTACTTC.

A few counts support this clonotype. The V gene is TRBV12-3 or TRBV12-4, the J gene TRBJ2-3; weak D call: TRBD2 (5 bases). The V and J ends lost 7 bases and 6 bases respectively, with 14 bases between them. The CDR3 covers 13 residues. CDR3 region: CASTPVGADTQYF. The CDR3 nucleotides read TGTGCCAGCACCCCCGTGGGAGCGGATACGCAGTATTTT.

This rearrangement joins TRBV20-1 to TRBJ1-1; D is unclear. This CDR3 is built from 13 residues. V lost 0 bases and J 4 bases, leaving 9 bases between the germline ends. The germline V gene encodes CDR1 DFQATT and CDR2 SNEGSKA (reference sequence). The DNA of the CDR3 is TGCAGTGCTAGAGATCTTCGGAGCACTGAAGCTTTCTTT. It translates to CSARDLRSTEAFF.

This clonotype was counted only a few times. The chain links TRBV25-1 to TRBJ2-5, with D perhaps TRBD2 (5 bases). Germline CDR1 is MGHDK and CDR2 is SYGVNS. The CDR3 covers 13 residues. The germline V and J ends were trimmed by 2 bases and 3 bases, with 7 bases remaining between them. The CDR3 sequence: CASSEHGEETQYF. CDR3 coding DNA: TGTGCCAGCAGTGAACACGGGGAAGAGACCCAGTACTTC. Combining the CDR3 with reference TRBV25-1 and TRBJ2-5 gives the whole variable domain EADIYQTPRYLVIGTGKKITLECSQTMGHDKMYWYQQDPGMELHLIHYSYGVNSTEKGDLSSESTVSRIRTEHFPLTLESARPSHTSQYLCASSEHGEETQYFGPGTRLLVL.

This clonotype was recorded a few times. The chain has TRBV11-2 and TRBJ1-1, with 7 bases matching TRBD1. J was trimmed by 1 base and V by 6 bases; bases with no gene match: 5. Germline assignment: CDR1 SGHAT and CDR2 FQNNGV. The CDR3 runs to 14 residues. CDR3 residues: CASRRQGGNTEAFF. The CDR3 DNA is TGTGCCAGCAGACGACAGGGTGGGAACACTGAAGCTTTCTTT.

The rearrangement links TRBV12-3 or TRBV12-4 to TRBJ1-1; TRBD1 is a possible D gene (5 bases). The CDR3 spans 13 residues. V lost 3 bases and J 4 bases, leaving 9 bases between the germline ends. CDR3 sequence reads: CASSFGGGTEAFF. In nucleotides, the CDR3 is TGTGCCAGCAGTTTTGGGGGAGGCACTGAAGCTTTCTTT.

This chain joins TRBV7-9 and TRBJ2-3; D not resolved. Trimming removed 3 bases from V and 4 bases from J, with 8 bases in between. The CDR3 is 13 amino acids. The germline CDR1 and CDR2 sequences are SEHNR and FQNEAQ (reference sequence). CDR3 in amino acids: CASSFRNADTQYF. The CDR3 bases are TGTGCCAGCAGCTTCCGGAATGCAGATACGCAGTATTTT.

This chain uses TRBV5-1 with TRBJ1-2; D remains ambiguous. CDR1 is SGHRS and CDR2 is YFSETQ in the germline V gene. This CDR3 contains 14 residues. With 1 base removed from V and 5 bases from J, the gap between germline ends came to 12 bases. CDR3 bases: TGCGCCAGCAGCTTGAATACAGACGGATATGGCTACACCTTC. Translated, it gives CASSLNTDGYGYTF.

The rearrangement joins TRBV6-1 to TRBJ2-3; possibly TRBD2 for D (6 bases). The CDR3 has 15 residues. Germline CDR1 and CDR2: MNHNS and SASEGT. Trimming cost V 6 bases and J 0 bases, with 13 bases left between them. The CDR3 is CASSRSSDSTDTQYF. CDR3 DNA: TGTGCCAGCAGCCGATCTAGCGATAGCACAGATACGCAGTATTTT.

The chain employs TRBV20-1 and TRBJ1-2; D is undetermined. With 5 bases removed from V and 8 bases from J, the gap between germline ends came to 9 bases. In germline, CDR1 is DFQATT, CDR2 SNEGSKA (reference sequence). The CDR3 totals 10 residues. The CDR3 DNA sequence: TGCAGTGCTCTAGACCCCGGCTACACCTTC. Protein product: CSALDPGYTF.

CDR3 nucleotides: TGCAGCGTTGAAGTGGCCTCAGATACGCAGTATTTT. Its protein product is CSVEVASDTQYF. This chain connects TRBV29-1 to TRBJ2-3, with D unresolved. Trimming stripped 1 base from V and 4 bases from J, with 6 bases between. CDR3 length: 12 residues. Germline loops: CDR1 SQVTM, CDR2 ANQGSEA.

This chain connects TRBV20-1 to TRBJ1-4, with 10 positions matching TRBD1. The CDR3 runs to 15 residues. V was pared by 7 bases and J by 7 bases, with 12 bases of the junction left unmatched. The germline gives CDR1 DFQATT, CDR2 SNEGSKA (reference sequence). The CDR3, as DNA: TGCAGTGGGACCAACGACAGGGGGCGGACTGAAAAACTGTTTTTT. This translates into CSGTNDRGRTEKLFF.